The clone carrying this T cell receptor (beta chain) appeared once. The sample is drawn from a study of CD8 T cells in Susac syndrome. Turning to the study itself: Active disease was present in about 6 of the sequenced Susac syndrome patients, and remission in eight or nine.

Trimming left V 0 bases short and J 6 bases short, with 13 bases between. The CDR3 runs to 15 residues. Per germline, CDR1 LGHNA and CDR2 YSLEER. An input of roughly 0.5 to 1 ug of RNA was subjected to reverse transcription using random hexamers. By means of immunoSEQ multiplex PCR, TCR beta CDR3 spanning 54 Vbeta and 13 Jbeta underwent amplification. One entry per CDR3 protein results from TCRdb running MiXCR on the immunoSEQ multiplex PCR reads. The sample lists 170,000 or so distinct CDR3 sequences, just under 95% seen once, with about 0.1% in the top ten. Diagnostic criteria for definite or probable disease, in their recently defined form, were met by the patients with Susac syndrome. Isolation of CD8+ and CD4+ T cells was performed negatively, whereas enrichment of TEMRA cells was done by FACS.

The material sequenced was CD4+ T cells from PBMCs. This TCR derives from a human donor with Susac syndrome. The genes are TRBV4-3 and TRBJ2-3, with D possibly being TRBD2 (6 bases). CDR3 in DNA: TGCGCCAGCAGCCAAGATTGGAGGGCCGGGGATACGCAGTATTTT. Amino acids: CASSQDWRAGDTQYF.